This T cell receptor (beta chain) was captured in a study of T cells in Graves' hyperthyroidism and ophthalmopathy. Amplification of TCR beta CDR3 regions used RNA as the template. When the TCR CDR3 underwent first-round RT-PCR, the HTBI primer set was used. TCRdb reprocessed the multiplex PCR reads via MiXCR and lists one record per CDR3 protein. There are around 430,000 distinct CDR3 sequences in the sample; about 15% occur only once, and around a third lies in the top ten. This CDR3 is 15 amino acids long. The V segment lost 4 bases and the J segment 3 bases; nucleotides outside the gene matches: 4. Germline lookup yields CDR1 SGHDT and CDR2 YYEEEE. This clonotype was counted only a few times.

This clonotype was sampled from a young woman with Graves' hyperthyroidism. The V gene is TRBV5-6, the J gene TRBJ2-7, with 13 positions matching TRBD2. The source material was blood. The CDR3 protein is CASSGGLAGLYEQYF. DNA for the CDR3: TGTGCCAGCAGCGGGGGACTAGCGGGACTCTACGAGCAGTACTTC.